The clone carrying this T cell receptor (beta chain) has at least ten counts. This entry is derived from a study of metastatic and nonmetastatic thyroid tumors. Using MiXCR, TCRdb re-called clones from the PCR reads. In the table there are fewer than 45,000 clones, about a fifth of which are singletons. Patients were all untreated before their thyroid surgery. Germline V lookup: CDR1 GTSNPN, CDR2 SVGIG (reference sequence). The CDR3 is made up of 15 amino acids. The V end lost 3 bases, the J end lost 4 bases, and 15 bases lay between the germline ends. The chain has TRBV30 and TRBJ1-4; D possibly corresponds to TRBD1 (6 bases). Material for sequencing was blood. The TCR originated in a female donor with papillary thyroid cancer or a benign thyroid nodule (not recorded which). Some clones in this sample may be carry-over from other donors' samples. This chain's CDR3 is CAWSDAQGFNEKLFF. CDR3 sequence (DNA): TGTGCCTGGAGCGACGCTCAGGGGTTTAATGAAAAACTGTTTTTT. Using reference TRBV30 and TRBJ1-4 for the parts outside the CDR3, the full variable domain is SQTIHQWPATLVQPVGSPLSLECTVEGTSNPNLYWYRQAAGRGLQLLFYSVGIGQISSEVPQNLSASRPQDRQFILSSKKLLLSDSGFYLCAWSDAQGFNEKLFFGSGTQLSVL.